The T cell receptor beta chain described here comes from a study of regulatory T cells in long-lasting Graves disease. Time point defined: newly diagnosed GD, antithyroid drugs for less than 3 months. From PBMCs, RNA was extracted and then used to make the TCR library. CDR3-region Arm-PCR and iRepertoire HTBI primers produced the TCR beta libraries. TCRdb itself ran the multiplex PCR reads through MiXCR, one entry per CDR3 protein. This sample carries about 500,000 distinct CDR3 sequences, around 13% of them seen once, and the ten largest clones take over 7%. These data were also filed under a second study, of T cells in Graves' hyperthyroidism and ophthalmopathy.

This material consisted of peripheral blood mononuclear cells (PBMCs), taken at new diagnosis, from a patient treated with antithyroid drugs. The clonotype originates from a woman in her twenties or thirties with Graves disease.

The CDR3 DNA follows: TGCAGTGCCGCAGGGGCAGGGGACACTGAAGCTTTCTTT. It translates to CSAAGAGDTEAFF. V is TRBV20-1 and J is TRBJ1-1; the D gene is possibly TRBD1 (6 bases). Germline V CDR1 and CDR2: DFQATT, SNEGSKA (reference sequence). V lost 6 bases to trimming and J lost 3 bases, with 14 bases between them. This CDR3 comprises 13 residues.